This paragraph covers one T cell receptor beta chain sequence. Its antigen remains unidentified. These data come from a study of cytomegalovirus exposure and HLA in healthy donors. Primers for the PCR totalled 60 Vbeta and 13 Jbeta. Sequenced by immunoSEQ multiplex PCR; TCRdb stores in-frame clones only, minus some. The repertoire holds fewer than 110,000 clones, with around 85% as singletons. Germline CDR1 reads SEHNR; CDR2 reads FQNEAQ (reference sequence). The CDR3 covers 17 residues. The V and J ends lost 1 base and 0 bases respectively, with 10 bases between them. Study conclusions and caveats: TCR beta sequences reportedly predicted the HLA-A and HLA-B alleles of most subjects accurately. CMV serostatus stood as the only immune exposure information on hand.

The sample taken for sequencing was PBMCs. The rearrangement uses TRBV7-9 and TRBJ2-6; D remains unclear. The receptor was derived from a man under 40 in good health and CMV-seronegative. CDR3 protein: CASSLGVQDSGANVLTF. CDR3 DNA: TGTGCCAGCAGCTTAGGAGTCCAGGACTCTGGGGCCAACGTCCTGACTTTC.